One sample yielded the 26 T cell receptor beta chains listed below, sequenced in a study of spatial heterogeneity in lung cancer. TCRdb processed the 5' RACE reads anew with MiXCR; each CDR3 protein has one entry. The sample lists more than 95,000 distinct CDR3 sequences, over 9% seen once, with around 16% in the top ten. The time point is: blood at routine non-recurrence follow-up after resection. Whole RNA came from tumor, nontumor lung or frozen PBMC and was sequenced without being sorted. Source: PBMCs, taken at follow-up. The receptors were gathered from a male donor with early-stage non-small cell lung cancer.

Ten or more counts support this clonotype. V and J are TRBV20-1 and TRBJ1-2; D is ambiguous. The CDR3 is 11 amino acids. The germline V and J ends were trimmed by 2 bases and 6 bases, with 7 bases remaining between them. Germline V CDR1 and CDR2: DFQATT, SNEGSKA (reference sequence). CDR3 nucleotides: TGCAGTGCTAGAACTATCGATGGCTACACCTTC. Translating gives CSARTIDGYTF.

This clonotype was found a few times. The rearrangement joins TRBV4-1 to TRBJ1-1; 9 bases match TRBD1. Germline CDR1 is MGHRA and CDR2 is YSYEKL. The ends lost 1 base at V and 5 bases at J; junction bases unmatched: 5. The CDR3 has 15 residues. This CDR3 reads CASSQVRTGATEAFF. The CDR3 DNA reads TGCGCCAGCAGCCAAGTGAGGACAGGGGCAACTGAAGCTTTCTTT.

V is TRBV11-3 and J is TRBJ2-1; a weak D match, TRBD2 (5 bases). The CDR3 covers 13 residues. CDR1 and CDR2 (germline): SGHNT, YENEEA. The V and J ends lost 0 bases and 8 bases respectively, with 8 bases between them. The CDR3 nucleotides read TGTGCCAGCAGCTTAGAGACTACCTATGAGCAGTTCTTC. Amino acid sequence: CASSLETTYEQFF.

The gene calls are TRBV6-2 or TRBV6-3 and TRBJ2-1; 10 nucleotides line up with TRBD1. The CDR3 runs to 16 residues. The V gene's germline CDR1 is MNHEY and CDR2 SVGEGT. V gave up 2 bases and J gave up 7 bases; unmatched junction bases: 8. CDR3 amino acids: CASSYQTGGAGNEQFF. The CDR3 nucleotides are TGTGCCAGCAGTTACCAGACAGGGGGCGCGGGGAATGAGCAGTTCTTC.

V gene TRBV7-2 combines with J gene TRBJ2-1, with 15 bases matching TRBD2. From germline, CDR1 is SGHTA and CDR2 FQGNSA. The length of the CDR3 is 15 residues. With 5 bases clipped from V and 7 bases from J, the junction kept 3 bases outside the gene matches. CDR3 DNA: TGTGCCAGCAGCCCCGGGACTAGCGGGGGGAATGAGCAGTTCTTC. Residues: CASSPGTSGGNEQFF.

V and J are TRBV14 and TRBJ2-7, with D uncertain. V dropped 3 bases and J dropped 4 bases, with 7 bases sitting between them. The CDR3 covers 12 residues. Germline values: CDR1 SGHDN, CDR2 FVKESK. CDR3 in DNA: TGTGCCAGCAGCCATCGCGCGTACGAGCAGTACTTC. Encoded protein: CASSHRAYEQYF.

This clonotype was counted only a few times. The chain uses TRBV12-3 or TRBV12-4 and TRBJ1-1; 8 nucleotides align to TRBD1. V shed 3 bases, J shed 8 bases, and the junction held 5 bases outside the gene matches. This CDR3 spans 13 amino acids. CDR3 DNA sequence: TGTGCCAGCAGTTTGACAGGGGCCTCCGAAGCTTTCTTT. Encoded protein: CASSLTGASEAFF.

This clonotype was recorded many times. The chain's CDR3 is CAISPRGGVSTEAFF. The CDR3 DNA is TGTGCCATCAGTCCGAGAGGGGGGGTGAGCACTGAAGCTTTCTTT. V gene TRBV10-3 combines with J gene TRBJ1-1; D is possibly TRBD1 (6 bases). The CDR3 sequence is 15 residues long. Germline CDR1 is ENHRY and CDR2 is SYGVKD. V gave up 5 bases and J gave up 4 bases, with 17 bases separating them.

This clonotype showed up many times. V gene TRBV7-2 combines with J gene TRBJ2-6, with D perhaps matching TRBD2 (6 bases). V lost 8 bases, J lost 4 bases, and 21 bases lay in between. CDR3 size: 17 residues. Germline V lookup: CDR1 SGHTA, CDR2 FQGNSA. CDR3 in amino acids: CASSKGRGASGANVLTF. The CDR3 bases are TGTGCCAGCTCTAAAGGGCGGGGCGCCTCAGGGGCCAACGTCCTGACTTTC.

This clonotype was counted many times. The rearrangement links TRBV19 to TRBJ1-2, with 7 positions matching TRBD1. The trim removed 5 bases at V and 4 bases at J, leaving 10 bases unmatched. In germline, CDR1 is LNHDA, CDR2 SQIVND (reference sequence). The CDR3 loop spans 15 amino acids. CDR3 region: CASSPGTAASYGYTF. DNA for the CDR3: TGTGCCAGTAGTCCCGGGACAGCTGCCTCCTATGGCTACACCTTC.

This clonotype was observed a handful of times. The gene calls are TRBV19 and TRBJ2-3, with a possible D match to TRBD2 (5 bases). Germline CDR1 reads LNHDA; CDR2 reads SQIVND (reference sequence). Trimming removed 8 bases from V and 0 bases from J, with 15 bases in between. This CDR3 spans 15 amino acids. The CDR3 DNA sequence: TGTGCCAGTTCCGGCGGGCAGACTAGCACAGATACGCAGTATTTT. It encodes CASSGGQTSTDTQYF. The complete variable domain, with remaining parts taken from reference TRBV19 and TRBJ2-3, reads DGGITQSPKYLFRKEGQNVTLSCEQNLNHDAMYWYRQDPGQGLRLIYYSQIVNDFQKGDIAEGYSVSREKKESFPLTVTSAQKNPTAFYLCASSGGQTSTDTQYFGPGTRLTVL.

This clonotype was detected a few times. The chain has TRBV12-3 or TRBV12-4 and TRBJ2-3; TRBD2 agrees at 12 bases. Trimming took 4 bases from V and 0 from J; bases not matched to a gene: 5. This CDR3 spans 17 amino acids. The DNA of the CDR3 is TGTGCCAGCAGTTCGACTAGCGGGGGACCTAGCACAGATACGCAGTATTTT. Its translation is CASSSTSGGPSTDTQYF.

The table lists this clonotype with many counts. The CDR3 region is CASSQDYRPEEKLFF. DNA of the CDR3: TGTGCCAGCAGCCAAGATTACAGGCCGGAAGAAAAACTGTTTTTT. This chain uses TRBV4-2 with TRBJ1-4; D is perhaps TRBD1 (5 bases). Trimming cost V 0 bases and J 8 bases, with 13 bases left between them. Germline V gives CDR1 LGHNA, CDR2 YNFKEQ. This CDR3 region has 15 residues.

The chain couples TRBV25-1 to TRBJ1-2, with a weak D call TRBD1 (5 bases). The CDR3 loop spans 11 amino acids. Trimming left V 6 bases short and J 10 bases short, with 12 bases between. The germline gives CDR1 MGHDK, CDR2 SYGVNS. CDR3 nucleotide sequence: TGTGCCAGCAGCCCCGGGACCTACTACACCTTC. This sequence encodes CASSPGTYYTF.

The chain has TRBV3-1 and TRBJ1-2; the D gene is possibly TRBD1 (6 bases). This CDR3 contains 15 residues. V lost 1 base, J lost 6 bases, and 15 bases lay in between. Germline CDR1 is LGHDT and CDR2 is YNNKEL (reference sequence). This chain's CDR3 is CASSQAMGRGNGYTF. CDR3 coding DNA: TGTGCCAGCAGCCAAGCTATGGGAAGGGGGAATGGCTACACCTTC.

The chain joins TRBV5-1 to TRBJ1-2; 8 nucleotides line up with TRBD1. The CDR3 totals 13 residues. J was trimmed by 8 bases and V by 2 bases; bases with no gene match: 5. Germline CDR1 SGHRS, CDR2 YFSETQ. The DNA of the CDR3 is TGCGCCAGCAGCTTACAGGGGGATAGAGGCTACACCTTC. Protein: CASSLQGDRGYTF.

In this sample, this clonotype turned up many times. This chain uses TRBV24-1 with TRBJ2-7; the D is unclear. The germline gives CDR1 KGHDR, CDR2 SFDVKD. V dropped 1 base and J dropped 3 bases, with 15 bases sitting between them. The CDR3 is made up of 16 amino acids. CDR3 protein: CATSDFASSLGYEQYF. CDR3 in DNA: TGTGCCACCAGTGATTTCGCCTCCAGCCTCGGCTACGAGCAGTACTTC.

This clonotype was seen repeatedly, ten times or more. The gene calls are TRBV5-1 and TRBJ2-3, with D unclear. V shed 5 bases and J shed 0 bases, with 7 bases lying between them. The V gene's germline CDR1 is SGHRS and CDR2 YFSETQ. The CDR3 runs 13 residues. The CDR3 sequence: CASRTLSTDTQYF. For the CDR3, the DNA is TGCGCCAGCAGGACTCTTAGCACAGATACGCAGTATTTT.

The chain couples TRBV20-1 to TRBJ2-7; TRBD1 aligns across 8 bases. The germline V gene has CDR1 DFQATT and CDR2 SNEGSKA (reference sequence). Trimming cost V 5 bases and J 2 bases; bases outside gene matches: 5. This CDR3 has 13 residues. DNA of the CDR3: TGCAGTGCTGATCAGGGGGCACCCTACGAGCAGTACTTC. Translation: CSADQGAPYEQYF.

The J gene is TRBJ2-5, the V gene TRBV7-9; D is ambiguous. V shed 1 base and J shed 2 bases, with 8 bases lying between them. This CDR3 region has 14 residues. CDR1 SEHNR and CDR2 FQNEAQ come from the germline V gene (reference sequence). The CDR3 reads CASSLVPLQETQYF. DNA of the CDR3: TGTGCCAGCAGCTTAGTACCACTTCAAGAGACCCAGTACTTC.

This clonotype was counted only a few times. The rearrangement joins TRBV9 to TRBJ2-7; 7 positions match TRBD1. J lost 0 bases, V lost 2 bases, and 5 bases had no gene match. This CDR3 has 15 residues. Germline values: CDR1 SGDLS, CDR2 YYNGEE. CDR3 bases: TGTGCCAGCAGCGTCGACAGGGACCCCTCCTACGAGCAGTACTTC. Protein: CASSVDRDPSYEQYF.

In its sample, this clonotype was seen many times. DNA of the CDR3: TGTGCCAGCAGTTTGTCAGATACGCAGTATTTT. Protein product: CASSLSDTQYF. The rearrangement joins TRBV28 to TRBJ2-3, with D unclear. The CDR3 is 11 residues long. Deletions cut 3 bases from V and 4 bases from J, with 2 bases between. Germline lookup yields CDR1 MDHEN and CDR2 SYDVKM. Full variable domain (outside the CDR3, taken from reference TRBV28 and TRBJ2-3): DVKVTQSSRYLVKRTGEKVFLECVQDMDHENMFWYRQDPGLGLRLIYFSYDVKMKEKGDIPEGYSVSREKKERFSLILESASTNQTSMYLCASSLSDTQYFGPGTRLTVL.

The chain uses TRBV10-3 and TRBJ1-1; D is unclear. Germline V CDR1 and CDR2: ENHRY, SYGVKD. The CDR3 is 14 amino acids. The V and J ends lost 2 bases and 0 bases respectively, with 7 bases between them. CDR3 amino acids: CAISEGHLNTEAFF. In DNA, the CDR3 is TGTGCCATCAGTGAGGGCCACCTGAACACTGAAGCTTTCTTT.

There are a few counts of this clonotype. V and J are TRBV12-5 and TRBJ1-5; D may be TRBD1 (6 bases). Trimming took off 1 base at V and 6 bases at J, with 13 bases between the two ends. This CDR3 has 15 amino acids. Germline V gives CDR1 LGHNT, CDR2 FRNRAP. In DNA, the CDR3 is TGTGCTAGTGGTTTGGGGGACACCGGGAGTCAGCCCCAGCATTTT. Its translation: CASGLGDTGSQPQHF.

This clonotype was seen only a few times. This chain joins TRBV9 and TRBJ2-2, with D maybe TRBD2 (5 bases). Germline V gene data show CDR1 as SGDLS and CDR2 as YYNGEE. Trimming took 0 bases from V and 6 from J, leaving 12 bases between them. The CDR3 sequence is 15 residues long. The CDR3 nucleotides are TGTGCCAGCAGCGTAGGACTCGGGGTTGCCGGGGAGCTGTTTTTT. Its translation: CASSVGLGVAGELFF.

This clonotype was counted ten times or more. The chain links TRBV4-2 to TRBJ1-3; possibly TRBD1 for D (5 bases). The germline V gene has CDR1 LGHNA and CDR2 YNFKEQ. Trimming pared 0 bases from V and 4 bases from J, leaving 10 bases between. The CDR3 is 15 amino acids. The CDR3 bases are TGTGCCAGCAGCCAAGATTCACCAGGGGGAAACACCATATATTTT. It is translated as CASSQDSPGGNTIYF.